This TCR beta chain was identified during a study of CD8 T cells in Susac syndrome (dated by TCRdb to the late 2010s). The study in broad terms: Repertoire sequencing was used to test whether CD8+ T cell activation and differentiation in Susac syndrome was antigen driven.

High-throughput TCR beta sequencing profiled peripheral blood CD8+ and CD4+ T cells from healthy donors, Susac syndrome patients and multiple sclerosis patients. Multiple sclerosis controls were treatment-naive patients with stable or active relapsing-remitting disease fulfilling revised McDonald criteria. Bulk CD8+ and CD4+ T cells were purified magnetically by negative isolation, whereas CD8+ TEMRA cells were enriched by FACS. Blood was collected in EDTA tubes and processed within 24 hours, with PBMCs isolated through density gradient centrifugation. PBMCs intended for TCR sequencing were cryopreserved in liquid nitrogen and were subsequently thawed in a 37 degrees C water bath. Purity of sorted or isolated CD4+, CD8+ and CD8+ TEMRA cells was at least 90%. According to the germline V gene (reference sequence), CDR1 reads SEHNR and CDR2 reads FQNEAQ. Counted from cysteine to phenylalanine, this CDR3 has 14 amino acids. Just the 42-base CDR3 DNA is kept, in frame starting at base 1. V is clipped by 4 bases and J by 5 bases, and the sequence between their germline boundaries is 15 bases long.

RNA was extracted using the RNeasy kit, and roughly 0.5 to 1 microgram was reverse transcribed with random hexamers. The immunoSEQ multiplex PCR assay, covering 54 Vbeta and 13 Jbeta segments, was used to amplify TCR beta CDR3 regions. PCR amplification bias was corrected by using a synthetic template baseline for primer optimization and computational correction. Per the authors' processing: Reads were annotated to V, D and J genes according to IMGT and were analyzed with immunoSEQ Analyzer, with only productive sequences retained. Clonality was computed as one minus Shannon entropy normalized by log2 of the number of productive unique sequences. Public and private clones were assessed among the 100 most prevalent clones of each patient and control. Clones were defined as Susac-specific if absent from the healthy and MS cohorts, from under 1,200 published viral clones and from other ImmuneACCESS disease sequences. TCRdb reprocessed the public reads (quality trimming at Q25 with fastp, clone calling with MiXCR) and kept in-frame beta chains. Identical CDR3 proteins give one entry, which carries the most common genes and DNA. In this record, the V and J calls reflect TCRdb's handling and not the investigators' own analysis. In this sample the table shows 200,000 to 250,000 distinct CDR3 sequences, 95% of which occur a single time. The top ten constitute about 0.088% of the sample.

The investigation overall reported the following: The study acknowledged that relatively few individuals were included in the TCR sequencing and HLA analysis.

Remarks on this clonotype: No antigen is known for it. No per-base quality is available; no much larger clone lies one base away.

The TCR originated in a human donor with multiple sclerosis. Rearrangement joined TRBV7-9 to TRBJ2-7; a confident D gene designation cannot be given. The sequenced material came from CD4+ T cells from PBMCs. This receptor has the CDR3 CASSSLGWANEQYF. In nucleotide form, the sequence is TGTGCCAGCAGCTCGTTAGGATGGGCGAACGAGCAGTACTTC.